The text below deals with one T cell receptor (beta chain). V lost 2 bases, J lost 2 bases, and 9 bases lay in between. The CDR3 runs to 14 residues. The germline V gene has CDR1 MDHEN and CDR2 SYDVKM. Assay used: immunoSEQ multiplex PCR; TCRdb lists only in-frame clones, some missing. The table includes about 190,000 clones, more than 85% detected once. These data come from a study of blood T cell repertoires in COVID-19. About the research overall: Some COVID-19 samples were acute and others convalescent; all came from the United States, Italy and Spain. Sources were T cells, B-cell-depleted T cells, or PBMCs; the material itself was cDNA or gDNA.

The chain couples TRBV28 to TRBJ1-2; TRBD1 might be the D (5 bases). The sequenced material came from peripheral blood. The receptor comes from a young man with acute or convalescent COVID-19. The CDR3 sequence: CASSLGGDNYGYTF. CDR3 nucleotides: TGTGCCAGCAGTTTAGGGGGGGACAACTATGGCTACACCTTC.